Listed here are 11 T cell receptor beta chains from one sample, sequenced in a study of T cell repertoires in cytomegalovirus infection. A single record per CDR3 protein comes from TCRdb applying MiXCR to the reads. The table records 250,000 to 300,000 distinct CDR3 sequences, roughly 9.1% of them present only once. Sequencing was carried out using PBMCs. These TCRs come from a human donor in good health (CMV status not recorded). Some clones in this sample may be carry-over from other donors' samples.

The sample holds many counts of this clonotype. This chain joins TRBV11-2 and TRBJ2-2; 8 positions agree with TRBD1. After removal of 5 bases from V and 5 bases from J, the junction contained 16 bases not matched to a gene. The CDR3 contains 18 residues. The V gene's germline CDR1 is SGHAT and CDR2 FQNNGV. In DNA, the CDR3 is TGTGCCAGCAGCCAGAGGGCTTCCGACAGGGGACGTACCGGGGAGCTGTTTTTT. Amino acids: CASSQRASDRGRTGELFF. Together with reference TRBV11-2 and TRBJ2-2, the CDR3 gives the full variable domain: EAGVAQSPRYKIIEKRQSVAFWCNPISGHATLYWYQQILGQGPKLLIQFQNNGVVDDSQLPKDRFSAERLKGVDSTLKIQPAKLEDSAVYLCASSQRASDRGRTGELFFGEGSRLTVL.

Ten or more counts support this clonotype. The chain couples TRBV6-2 or TRBV6-3 to TRBJ2-5; tentative D call: TRBD2 (7 bases). Germline CDR1 reads MNHEY; CDR2 reads SVGEGT. The V end was cut by 7 bases, the J end by 1 base, with 13 bases between. This CDR3 has 14 amino acids. Here the CDR3 DNA reads TGTGCCAGCACCAACGGGGGGCTCCAAGAGACCCAGTACTTC. Its protein is CASTNGGLQETQYF.

This clonotype has a count of ten or more. This chain connects TRBV7-2 to TRBJ2-1, with 7 bases matching TRBD2. Germline trimming cut 1 base from V and 8 bases from J; bases unmatched to any gene: 8. Germline values: CDR1 SGHTA, CDR2 FQGNSA. The CDR3 is 15 residues long. The CDR3 spells CASSLVASGVDEQFF. For the CDR3, the DNA is TGTGCCAGCAGCTTAGTTGCCAGCGGGGTTGATGAGCAGTTCTTC. Supplemented by reference TRBV7-2 and TRBJ2-1, the full variable domain reads GAGVSQSPSNKVTEKGKDVELRCDPISGHTALYWYRQSLGQGLEFLIYFQGNSAPDKSGLPSDRFSAERTGGSVSTLTIQRTQQEDSAVYLCASSLVASGVDEQFFGPGTRLTVL.

This clonotype has ten or more counts. The CDR3 DNA is TGTGCCAGCAGCTTATTCTCTAGGAGGACAGGGGGAAGTCGGGCTGAAGCTTTCTTT. This codes for CASSLFSRRTGGSRAEAFF. The chain recombines TRBV7-8 with TRBJ1-1; the match to TRBD1 covers 10 bases. The CDR3 length is 19 residues. The junction had 18 bases not matched to a gene; V was cut back by 2 bases and J by 6 bases. Germline assignment: CDR1 SGHVS and CDR2 FQNEAQ.

This clonotype has a count of ten or more. This chain joins TRBV7-2 and TRBJ1-4; D not resolved. This CDR3 has 16 amino acids. Trimming shortened V by 1 base and J by 0 bases, and 9 bases separated the two germline ends. Germline V gene data show CDR1 as SGHTA and CDR2 as FQGNSA. The DNA for the CDR3 is TGTGCCAGCAGCTTAGGGGCGGTAGCAACTAATGAAAAACTGTTTTTT. Its translation: CASSLGAVATNEKLFF.

The chain links TRBV5-1 to TRBJ1-2; unclear D gene. The germline V gene has CDR1 SGHRS and CDR2 YFSETQ. The CDR3 covers 13 residues. V lost 0 bases and J 6 bases, leaving 9 bases between the germline ends. CDR3 in DNA: TGCGCCAGCAGCTTGGAAAGGAGTCATGGCTACACCTTC. Translation: CASSLERSHGYTF.

This clonotype has more than one count but fewer than ten. The rearrangement joins TRBV12-3 or TRBV12-4 to TRBJ2-2, with D perhaps given as TRBD1 or TRBD2 (5 bases each). Trimming cost V 7 bases and J 8 bases, with 17 bases left between them. The CDR3 is made up of 14 amino acids. The CDR3 loop reads CASTRAGGGGELFF. The CDR3 DNA sequence: TGTGCCAGCACCCGCGCTGGGGGTGGTGGGGAGCTGTTTTTT.

The chain carries TRBV29-1 and TRBJ1-1; 7 bases map to TRBD1. Unmatched junction bases numbered 6, after V lost 7 bases and J lost 4 bases. The CDR3 length is 12 residues. Germline CDR1 SQVTM, CDR2 ANQGSEA. Here the CDR3 DNA reads TGCAGCGCTAGACAGGGAAGCACTGAAGCTTTCTTT. Protein sequence: CSARQGSTEAFF.

This clonotype was detected only a few times. The chain employs TRBV14 and TRBJ1-6; D possibly corresponds to TRBD1 (5 bases). This CDR3 is 14 amino acids long. V dropped 6 bases and J dropped 4 bases, with 10 bases sitting between them. The germline CDR1 and CDR2 sequences are SGHDN and FVKESK. DNA for the CDR3: TGTGCCAGCAGTTACGGGGCGTATAATTCACCCCTCCACTTT. Encoded protein: CASSYGAYNSPLHF. Full variable domain (rest looked up from reference TRBV14 and TRBJ1-6): EAGVTQFPSHSVIEKGQTVTLRCDPISGHDNLYWYRRVMGKEIKFLLHFVKESKQDESGMPNNRFLAERTGGTYSTLKVQPAELEDSGVYFCASSYGAYNSPLHFGNGTRLTVT.

This clonotype was picked up a small number of times. This chain links TRBV6-1 with TRBJ1-5; 7 positions match TRBD1. The length of the CDR3 is 14 residues. Germline CDR1 reads MNHNS; CDR2 reads SASEGT. The V segment lost 3 bases and the J segment 6 bases; nucleotides outside the gene matches: 5. The CDR3 is CASSDWTGGQPQHF. CDR3 nucleotide sequence: TGTGCCAGCAGTGATTGGACAGGAGGTCAGCCCCAGCATTTT.

This chain connects TRBV20-1 to TRBJ2-1; D is undetermined. The CDR3 totals 10 residues. Trimming cost V 0 bases and J 8 bases, with 2 bases left between them. Germline loops: CDR1 DFQATT, CDR2 SNEGSKA (reference sequence). Written as DNA, the CDR3 is TGCAGTGCTAGAGAATATGAGCAGTTCTTC. Its translation: CSAREYEQFF.